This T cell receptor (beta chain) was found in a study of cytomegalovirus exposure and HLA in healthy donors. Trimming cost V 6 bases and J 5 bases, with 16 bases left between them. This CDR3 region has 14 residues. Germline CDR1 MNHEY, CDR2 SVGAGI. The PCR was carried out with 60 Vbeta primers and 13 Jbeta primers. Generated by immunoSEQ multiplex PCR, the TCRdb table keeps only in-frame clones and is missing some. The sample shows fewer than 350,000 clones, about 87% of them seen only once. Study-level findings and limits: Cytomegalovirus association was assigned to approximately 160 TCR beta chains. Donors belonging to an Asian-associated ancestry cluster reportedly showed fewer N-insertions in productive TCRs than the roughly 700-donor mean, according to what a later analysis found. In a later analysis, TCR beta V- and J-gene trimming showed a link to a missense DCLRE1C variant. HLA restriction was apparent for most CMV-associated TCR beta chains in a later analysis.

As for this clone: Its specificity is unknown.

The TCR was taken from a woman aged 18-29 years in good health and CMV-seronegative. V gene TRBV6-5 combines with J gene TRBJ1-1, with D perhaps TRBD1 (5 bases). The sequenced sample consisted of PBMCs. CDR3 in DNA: TGTGCCAGCAGAACCACAGGATTTGGAACTGAAGCTTTCTTT. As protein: CASRTTGFGTEAFF.